Shown below are 12 T cell receptor beta chains from a single sample sequenced in a study of blood T cell repertoires in COVID-19. Repertoires were generated with immunoSEQ multiplex PCR, while TCRdb's copy carries only in-frame clones and drops some. Of some 270,000 clones listed, approximately 85% are singletons. The specimen was PBMCs or T cells enriched from blood (not recorded which). The receptors originated from a woman in her forties or fifties who had been exposed to COVID-19.

For this clone: A much larger clonotype is one base distant, so this may be a read error. This sample includes further DNA sequences coding for the same CDR3. V gene TRBV11-2 combines with J gene TRBJ1-2; no reliable D call. Trimming removed 5 bases at V and 8 bases at J, with 27 bases between. This CDR3 has 17 amino acids. In germline, CDR1 is SGHAT, CDR2 FQNNGV. The CDR3 DNA is TGTGCCAGCAGCCAAATCCTCCTGGGAGATTGGGGTCGGGGCTACACCTTC. This translates into CASSQILLGDWGRGYTF. The whole variable domain, remainder taken from reference TRBV11-2 and TRBJ1-2, is EAGVAQSPRYKIIEKRQSVAFWCNPISGHATLYWYQQILGQGPKLLIQFQNNGVVDDSQLPKDRFSAERLKGVDSTLKIQPAKLEDSAVYLCASSQILLGDWGRGYTFGSGTRLTVV.

This sequence joins TRBV2 and TRBJ1-5; 7 nucleotides agree with TRBD1. Germline-derived CDR1 and CDR2 are SNHLY and FYNNEI. The CDR3 covers 14 residues. With V trimmed by 6 bases and J by 6 bases, 8 bases remained unmatched. CDR3 sequence (DNA): TGTGCCAGCAGCACTGGACAGGCAAGTCAGCCCCAGCATTTT. This encodes CASSTGQASQPQHF.

The V call is TRBV10-3, the J call TRBJ2-3; 12 nucleotides align to TRBD1. Germline V gives CDR1 ENHRY, CDR2 SYGVKD. J lost 1 base, V lost 6 bases, and 8 bases had no gene match. CDR3 length: 17 amino acids. CDR3 protein: CAISRDRGQGGTDTQYF. CDR3 DNA: TGTGCCATCAGCCGGGACAGGGGGCAAGGAGGCACAGATACGCAGTATTTT.

The chain combines TRBV9 with TRBJ1-3; 11 positions agree with TRBD1. Germline lookup yields CDR1 SGDLS and CDR2 YYNGEE. V dropped 4 bases and J dropped 2; count of bases not matched to a gene: 8. The CDR3 covers 17 residues. The CDR3 loop reads CASSPRTGGGPGNTIYF. The CDR3 DNA follows: TGTGCCAGCAGCCCCCGGACAGGGGGCGGTCCTGGAAACACCATATATTTT. Using reference TRBV9 and TRBJ1-3 for the parts outside the CDR3, the full variable domain is DSGVTQTPKHLITATGQRVTLRCSPRSGDLSVYWYQQSLDQGLQFLIQYYNGEERAKGNILERFSAQQFPDLHSELNLSSLELGDSALYFCASSPRTGGGPGNTIYFGEGSWLTVV.

The table lists this clone with a count of one. This sequence joins TRBV27 and TRBJ1-5; D gene uncertain. Germline CDR1 is MNHEY and CDR2 is SMNVEV (reference sequence). V lost 5 bases to trimming and J lost 6 bases, with 14 bases between them. The CDR3 consists of 14 residues. CDR3 residues: CASSPTTLSQPQHF. The DNA of the CDR3 is TGTGCCAGCAGTCCGACTACTCTGAGTCAGCCCCAGCATTTT.

This chain links TRBV10-3 with TRBJ2-7, with a tentative D call TRBD1 (6 bases). Germline loops: CDR1 ENHRY, CDR2 SYGVKD. Trimming left V 6 bases short and J 7 bases short, with 13 bases between. This CDR3 region has 12 residues. The CDR3 region is CAISPNRDEQYF. CDR3 coding DNA: TGTGCCATCAGCCCCAACAGGGATGAGCAGTACTTC.

The DNA for the CDR3 is TGCGCCAGCAGCTATTCCGGGACTAGTTACAATGAGCAGTTCTTC. This encodes CASSYSGTSYNEQFF. The chain recombines TRBV5-1 with TRBJ2-1; the match to TRBD2 covers 8 bases. Germline loops: CDR1 SGHRS, CDR2 YFSETQ. CDR3 length: 15 residues. J lost 4 bases, V lost 3 bases, and 6 bases had no gene match.

The chain joins TRBV5-1 to TRBJ1-2; the D gene is possibly TRBD1 (5 bases). The germline gives CDR1 SGHRS, CDR2 YFSETQ. V lost 0 bases to trimming and J lost 0 bases, with 6 bases between them. The CDR3 is made up of 14 amino acids. The CDR3 loop is CASSLGQPNYGYTF. Here the CDR3 DNA reads TGCGCCAGCAGCTTGGGACAGCCTAACTATGGCTACACCTTC. Variable domain in full (rest from reference TRBV5-1 and TRBJ1-2): KAGVTQTPRYLIKTRGQQVTLSCSPISGHRSVSWYQQTPGQGLQFLFEYFSETQRNKGNFPGRFSGRQFSNSRSEMNVSTLELGDSALYLCASSLGQPNYGYTFGSGTRLTVV.

CDR3 in DNA: TGTGCTTACCGGACAGGTGGGGTATATGGCTACACCTTC. Protein sequence: CAYRTGGVYGYTF. V usage is TRBV30 and J usage is TRBJ1-2; 7 bases fit TRBD1. Germline assignment: CDR1 GTSNPN and CDR2 SVGIG (reference sequence). The CDR3 has 13 amino acids.

The J gene is TRBJ2-2, the V gene TRBV19; unclear D gene. Trimming stripped 7 bases from V and 2 bases from J, with 14 bases between. CDR1 and CDR2 (germline): LNHDA, SQIVND (reference sequence). CDR3 length: 15 residues. CDR3: CASINSPQNTGELFF. DNA for the CDR3: TGTGCCAGTATTAACAGCCCCCAAAACACCGGGGAGCTGTTTTTT.

CDR3 loop: CASSPGETQYF. As DNA, the CDR3 is TGTGCCAGCAGCCCGGGGGAGACCCAGTACTTC. The chain employs TRBV6-5 and TRBJ2-5; D possibly corresponds to TRBD2 (5 bases). The CDR3 length is 11 residues. CDR1 and CDR2 (germline): MNHEY, SVGAGI. V lost 6 bases and J lost 5, with 7 bases in between.

The chain is built from TRBV3-1 (or the pseudogene TRBV3-2) and TRBJ2-3; a weak D match, TRBD2 (6 bases). This CDR3 comprises 15 residues. Trimming shortened V by 6 bases and J by 0 bases, and 13 bases separated the two germline ends. CDR1 LGHDT and CDR2 YNNKEL come from the germline V gene (reference sequence). This CDR3 is CASSLRSGSTDTQYF. CDR3 bases: TGTGCCAGCAGTCTGAGAAGCGGGAGCACAGATACGCAGTATTTT.